This T cell receptor beta chain was captured in a study of blood T cell repertoires in COVID-19. On the study more broadly: Collection of acute and convalescent COVID-19 samples took place in the United States, Italy and Spain. T cells, B-cell-depleted T cells, or PBMCs supplied cDNA or gDNA.

This clone was counted a few times. Methods used by the authors: By means of reference gene primer amplification, nucleated cell counts were estimated. Only in-frame clones appear in the TCRdb table, and some are missing; sequencing was by immunoSEQ multiplex PCR. The D gene and trimming were derived from the DNA, and the V and J assignments and clone size from that table. The data show around 61,000 clones, with under 90% seen just once and roughly 3.2% held by the top ten. Germline-derived CDR1 and CDR2 are LNHDA and SQIVND (reference sequence). Trimming stripped 6 bases from V and 1 base from J, with 12 bases between. The CDR3 contains 14 residues.

The clonotype was recovered from a man aged 45 to 65 with active COVID-19. The chain links TRBV19 to TRBJ1-1; possibly TRBD1 for D (6 bases). The sequencing sample was made of peripheral blood. CDR3 region: CASRVEGENTEAFF. The CDR3 DNA sequence: TGTGCCAGTAGAGTAGAGGGGGAGAACACTGAAGCTTTCTTT.